The 25 T cell receptor beta chains reported below all come from one sample, sequenced in a study of T-cell reconstitution after alpha-beta-depleted transplantation in children. During its preparation, the TCRbeta library received unique molecular identifiers. One entry per CDR3 protein results from TCRdb running MiXCR on the PCR reads. Of about 980,000 distinct CDR3 sequences in the sample, around 30% were seen once. The input for sequencing was PBMCs, mostly from graft donor cells, taken 360 days after TCRalphabeta/CD19-depleted stem cell transplant. These receptors originate from a boy in the first two years of life who had a stem cell transplant for SCID, so the T cells may come from the graft donor.

Only a few counts were recorded for this clonotype. The V call is TRBV12-3 or TRBV12-4, the J call TRBJ2-7; D unresolved. CDR3 length equals 15 residues. The V end was cut by 7 bases, the J end by 0 bases, with 16 bases between. The CDR3 DNA sequence: TGTGCCAGCACCATGGATTACCCCATCTCCTACGAGCAGTACTTC. The encoded protein is CASTMDYPISYEQYF.

This chain connects TRBV20-1 to TRBJ2-3; D unclear. Germline V gives CDR1 DFQATT, CDR2 SNEGSKA (reference sequence). The CDR3 consists of 15 residues. The V end lost 1 base, the J end lost 2 bases, and 13 bases lay between the germline ends. The CDR3 loop reads CSARGLSELTDTQYF. CDR3 DNA sequence: TGCAGTGCTAGAGGTCTATCGGAGCTCACAGATACGCAGTATTTT.

The chain uses TRBV29-1 and TRBJ2-1; D unclear. Looked up from germline, CDR1 is SQVTM and CDR2 is ANQGSEA. V lost 0 bases to trimming and J lost 1 base, with 7 bases between them. The CDR3 is made up of 14 amino acids. CDR3 protein: CSVEDNKSYNEQFF. In DNA, the CDR3 is TGCAGCGTTGAAGATAATAAGTCCTACAATGAGCAGTTCTTC.

The chain links TRBV27 to TRBJ2-7; 9 positions match TRBD2. CDR1 is MNHEY, CDR2 SMNVEV, per germline (reference sequence). Losses at the gene ends were 2 bases for V and 4 bases for J; bases not matched to a gene: 6. CDR3 length: 15 amino acids. Here the CDR3 reads CASSLSLAGMYEQYF. Written as DNA, the CDR3 is TGTGCCAGCAGTTTAAGTCTAGCGGGGATGTACGAGCAGTACTTC.

The CDR3 protein is CASSLAKDTEAFF. DNA for the CDR3: TGCGCCAGCAGCTTGGCAAAGGACACTGAAGCTTTCTTT. The chain recombines TRBV5-1 with TRBJ1-1; no definite D call. V was trimmed by 0 bases and J by 3 bases, leaving 6 bases between them. The CDR3 is made up of 13 amino acids. Per the germline V gene, CDR1 is SGHRS and CDR2 is YFSETQ.

This clonotype was picked up one time. The chain links TRBV7-2 to TRBJ2-7; 9 bases are a match to TRBD1. V dropped 4 bases and J dropped 2; count of bases not matched to a gene: 9. This CDR3 has 16 amino acids. Germline V lookup: CDR1 SGHTA, CDR2 FQGNSA. The CDR3 DNA follows: TGTGCCAGCAGCTGGGGACAGGGACAGGGCCCCTACGAGCAGTACTTC. Translating gives CASSWGQGQGPYEQYF.

J is TRBJ2-3 and V is TRBV4-2, with a possible D match to TRBD2 (5 bases). This CDR3 comprises 16 residues. Germline values: CDR1 LGHNA, CDR2 YNFKEQ. The ends were cut back, 3 bases at V and 2 bases at J, with 15 bases in the middle. The CDR3 DNA sequence: TGTGCCAGCAGCCATCTGGCTAGCCAAGCCACAGATACGCAGTATTTT. Protein: CASSHLASQATDTQYF.

The chain links TRBV12-3 or TRBV12-4 to TRBJ2-1; 13 nucleotides match TRBD2. Trimming at V came to 6 bases and at J to 4 bases, leaving 9 bases not matched to a gene. CDR3 length equals 17 residues. CDR3 region: CASRATSGGDGYNEQFF. The CDR3 DNA reads TGTGCCAGCAGGGCTACTAGCGGGGGGGATGGGTACAATGAGCAGTTCTTC.

This clonotype was observed a handful of times. This chain joins TRBV20-1 and TRBJ2-1, with TRBD2 identical over 7 bases. CDR3 length: 12 residues. Per germline, CDR1 DFQATT and CDR2 SNEGSKA (reference sequence). J was trimmed by 10 bases and V by 3 bases; bases with no gene match: 6. As DNA, the CDR3 is TGCAGTGCTAGCGGGGAGGGTTGGGAGCAGTTCTTC. Amino acids: CSASGEGWEQFF.

This clonotype was observed many times. V is TRBV5-6 and J is TRBJ2-1; 9 bases match TRBD2. Germline lookup yields CDR1 SGHDT and CDR2 YYEEEE. Trimming at V came to 5 bases and at J to 5 bases, leaving 8 bases not matched to a gene. This CDR3 is built from 15 residues. CDR3 in DNA: TGTGCCAGCAGTCCACAAAGCGGGGGGCACAATGAGCAGTTCTTC. Amino acids: CASSPQSGGHNEQFF. The full variable domain, its missing parts supplied by reference TRBV5-6 and TRBJ2-1, is DAGVTQSPTHLIKTRGQQVTLRCSPKSGHDTVSWYQQALGQGPQFIFQYYEEEERQRGNFPDRFSGHQFPNYSSELNVNALLLGDSALYLCASSPQSGGHNEQFFGPGTRLTVL.

The chain combines TRBV5-1 with TRBJ2-7, with TRBD1 matching over 7 bases. Germline lookup yields CDR1 SGHRS and CDR2 YFSETQ. V lost 4 bases to trimming and J lost 3 bases; unmatched junction nucleotides: 4. CDR3 length: 13 residues. The CDR3 protein is CASSARQGYEQYF. Here the CDR3 DNA reads TGCGCCAGCAGCGCCAGACAGGGCTACGAGCAGTACTTC.

On this clonotype: This likely comes from a read error, as the CDR3 has no conserved phenylalanine or tryptophan at its end. V is TRBV2 and J is TRBJ1-5; D unclear. Germline V gene data show CDR1 as SNHLY and CDR2 as FYNNEI. The CDR3 consists of 15 residues. V was cut by 3 bases and J by 0 bases, with 9 bases left in between. The CDR3 reads CASSEGHSSNQPQHC. The CDR3 nucleotides read TGTGCCAGCAGTGAGGGTCACTCTAGCAATCAGCCCCAGCATTGT.

This clonotype turned up a few times. DNA of the CDR3: TGTGCCAGCAGTTTGTGGGGACGCGAGGAGACCCAGTACTTC. Translation gives CASSLWGREETQYF. The chain combines TRBV27 with TRBJ2-5; D is possibly TRBD1 or TRBD2 (5 bases each). V lost 3 bases to trimming and J lost 5 bases, with 13 bases between them. CDR1 is MNHEY and CDR2 is SMNVEV in the germline V gene (reference sequence). There are 14 residues in the CDR3.

This clonotype was seen many times. The CDR3 is CASSSRNTEAFF. The CDR3 coding sequence is TGTGCCAGCAGTTCAAGGAACACTGAAGCTTTCTTT. The chain uses TRBV12-3 or TRBV12-4 and TRBJ1-1; no reliable D call. V lost 4 bases and J 1 base, leaving 4 bases between the germline ends. The CDR3 is 12 residues long.

V gene TRBV11-2 combines with J gene TRBJ2-1, with D perhaps TRBD1 (6 bases). V lost 4 bases, J lost 4 bases, and 23 bases lay in between. Germline V lookup: CDR1 SGHAT, CDR2 FQNNGV. This CDR3 contains 18 residues. As DNA, the CDR3 is TGTGCCAGCAGCTACGATTACCAGGGGCTAACCCCATACAATGAGCAGTTCTTC. This translates into CASSYDYQGLTPYNEQFF.

The V and J genes are TRBV5-6 and TRBJ2-5, with 13 bases fitting TRBD2. Germline CDR1 SGHDT, CDR2 YYEEEE. V dropped 0 bases and J dropped 5; count of bases not matched to a gene: 10. The CDR3 length is 18 residues. The CDR3 DNA follows: TGTGCCAGCAGCTTGGACGGTAAACTAGCGGGGGGGCCGGAGACCCAGTACTTC. This codes for CASSLDGKLAGGPETQYF.

V usage is TRBV7-2 and J usage is TRBJ2-7; D might be TRBD1 (6 bases). The germline gives CDR1 SGHTA, CDR2 FQGNSA. V shed 4 bases and J shed 6 bases, with 16 bases lying between them. There are 14 residues in the CDR3. The CDR3 is CASSSHRALLEQYF. CDR3 sequence (DNA): TGTGCCAGCAGCTCCCACAGGGCCCTACTCGAGCAGTACTTC.

This clonotype was counted only a few times. The rearrangement joins TRBV7-9 to TRBJ2-2; 7 nucleotides align to TRBD1. CDR3 size: 14 residues. Germline CDR1 and CDR2: SEHNR and FQNEAQ (reference sequence). Losses at the gene ends were 3 bases for V and 7 bases for J; bases not matched to a gene: 5. The CDR3 DNA reads as TGTGCCAGCAGCTTCACAGGGGTTGGCGGGGAGCTGTTTTTT. Translating it yields CASSFTGVGGELFF.

The chain uses TRBV4-1 and TRBJ2-1, with D maybe TRBD2 (6 bases). Trimming removed 0 bases from V and 9 bases from J, with 18 bases in between. CDR3 length: 16 amino acids. Germline values: CDR1 MGHRA, CDR2 YSYEKL. This CDR3 reads CASSQELTSLTPEQFF. The CDR3 DNA sequence: TGCGCCAGCAGCCAAGAGCTTACTAGCCTAACACCTGAGCAGTTCTTC.

This clonotype has at least ten counts. The chain combines TRBV29-1 with TRBJ1-1; D is ambiguous. V gave up 5 bases and J gave up 1 base, with 5 bases separating them. The CDR3 consists of 11 residues. Germline CDR1 SQVTM, CDR2 ANQGSEA. The CDR3: CSVTQNTEAFF. For the CDR3, the DNA is TGCAGCGTTACCCAGAACACTGAAGCTTTCTTT.

The chain carries TRBV15 and TRBJ2-3; D tentatively fits TRBD1 or TRBD2 (5 bases each). Trimming cost V 5 bases and J 0 bases, with 12 bases left between them. Germline CDR1 and CDR2: LNHNV and YYDKDF (reference sequence). This CDR3 comprises 15 residues. CDR3 sequence reads: CATSEGIASTDTQYF. The DNA of the CDR3 is TGTGCCACCAGCGAGGGGATAGCTAGCACAGATACGCAGTATTTT.

This rearrangement joins TRBV29-1 to TRBJ1-1; D is uncertain. With 3 bases removed from V and 9 bases from J, the gap between germline ends came to 11 bases. The CDR3 length is 11 residues. The germline CDR1 and CDR2 sequences are SQVTM and ANQGSEA. The CDR3 sequence is CSVELSGKAFF. Here the CDR3 DNA reads TGCAGCGTTGAGTTATCGGGGAAAGCTTTCTTT.

This clonotype was picked up a small number of times. The chain links TRBV20-1 to TRBJ2-7, with D possibly TRBD1 on 6 matching bases. CDR3 length equals 13 residues. Germline CDR1 and CDR2: DFQATT and SNEGSKA (reference sequence). V gave up 2 bases and J gave up 5 bases, with 13 bases separating them. The chain's CDR3 is CSARSAAGDEQYF. DNA for the CDR3: TGCAGTGCTAGAAGCGCGGCAGGGGACGAGCAGTACTTC.

The rearrangement links TRBV20-1 to TRBJ2-3; 8 nucleotides agree with TRBD1. J gave up 5 bases and V 1 base, and 11 bases lay outside the gene matches. The CDR3 covers 16 residues. Germline-derived CDR1 and CDR2 are DFQATT and SNEGSKA (reference sequence). This CDR3 is CSARGPAGGRGDTQYF. As DNA, the CDR3 is TGCAGTGCTAGAGGTCCCGCAGGGGGCCGGGGAGATACGCAGTATTTT.

This rearrangement joins TRBV20-1 to TRBJ2-5; 7 bases match TRBD2. Germline loops: CDR1 DFQATT, CDR2 SNEGSKA (reference sequence). V was pared by 4 bases and J by 5 bases, with 10 bases of the junction left unmatched. This CDR3 contains 14 residues. The CDR3: CSATPGSGEETQYF. In DNA, the CDR3 is TGCAGTGCTACACCAGGAAGCGGGGAGGAGACCCAGTACTTC.